These 24 T cell receptor beta chains originate from one sample sequenced in a study of T cell clusters in autoimmune cytopenias. One tube held mixed TRB-A and TRB-B primer pools for touch-down PCR. For each CDR3 protein, TCRdb gives one entry from its re-call of the multiplex PCR reads, without DNA. This listing includes 6,500 to 8,500 distinct CDR3 sequences. Some 40,000 genome equivalents of blood DNA were amplified for TRB. The sequenced sample consisted of peripheral blood. All receptors come from a human donor with an autoimmune cytopenia or autoimmune hepatitis (not recorded which).

V and J are TRBV12-3 or TRBV12-4 and TRBJ1-1; TCRdb outputs TRBD1, but without DNA this stays unchecked. The CDR3 runs to 15 residues. This chain's CDR3 is CASSRIGTRNTEAFF.

By frequency, this clonotype is medium-sized. V is TRBV29-1 and J is TRBJ1-1; TCRdb lists TRBD1, though no DNA is available to test this call. CDR1 is SQVTM and CDR2 is ANQGSEA in the germline V gene. The CDR3 covers 13 residues. CDR3 amino acids: CSVVSGLNTEAFF. Filled out from reference TRBV29-1 and TRBJ1-1, the complete variable domain reads SAVISQKPSRDICQRGTSLTIQCQVDSQVTMMFWYRQQPGQSLTLIATANQGSEATYESGFVIDKFPISRPNLTFSTLTVSNMSPEDSSIYLCSVVSGLNTEAFFGQGTRLTVV.

The V call is TRBV5-1, the J call TRBJ2-7; TCRdb gives TRBD1 as the D gene, but with no DNA this cannot be confirmed. Germline-derived CDR1 and CDR2 are SGHRS and YFSETQ. This CDR3 spans 15 amino acids. The CDR3 reads CASSGPGHTSYEQYF.

The chain uses TRBV6-5 and TRBJ1-1; as DNA is missing, the TRBD1 call by TCRdb cannot be tested. The CDR3 totals 16 residues. CDR1 is MNHEY and CDR2 is SVGAGI in the germline V gene. The CDR3 protein is CASSGRWDRINTEAFF.

The chain recombines TRBV6-6 with TRBJ1-1; the TCRdb D gene call, TRBD1, has no DNA to confirm it. The CDR3 covers 13 residues. Per the germline V gene, CDR1 is MNHNY and CDR2 is SVGAGI (reference sequence). CDR3 in amino acids: CASSPGTATEAFF.

Judged by frequency, this clonotype is medium-sized (0.01 to 0.1%). The genes are TRBV6-2 or TRBV6-3 and TRBJ2-1; absent DNA, TCRdb's TRBD2 call cannot be checked. Germline-derived CDR1 and CDR2 are MNHEY and SVGEGT. This CDR3 is built from 15 residues. The CDR3 region is CASRRLAGRYNEQFF.

By frequency, this clonotype is medium-sized. This rearrangement joins TRBV24-1 to TRBJ2-3. Germline V gene sequence: CDR1 KGHDR, CDR2 SFDVKD. The CDR3 length is 13 residues. The CDR3 sequence: CATSGTSTDTQYF.

This clonotype is called medium-sized based on its frequency. V usage is TRBV6-5 and J usage is TRBJ1-4; TCRdb designates TRBD1, a call that cannot be tested without DNA. The CDR3 consists of 15 residues. From germline, CDR1 is MNHEY and CDR2 SVGAGI. CDR3 residues: CASSDEATGGEKLFF.

This chain links TRBV7-2 with TRBJ2-5; TCRdb's assignment of TRBD1 cannot be checked, as there is no DNA. The CDR3 extends over 15 amino acids. Germline V gene sequence: CDR1 SGHTA, CDR2 FQGNSA. CDR3 sequence reads: CASSFSGQGRETQYF.

The chain employs TRBV12-3 or TRBV12-4 and TRBJ2-7; TCRdb calls TRBD2, which cannot be checked without DNA. This CDR3 comprises 14 residues. CDR3 loop: CASSPGLATYEQYF.

Here the CDR3 reads CASSRQSGLADNEQFF. The chain joins TRBV4-2 to TRBJ2-1; as DNA is missing, the TRBD2 call by TCRdb cannot be tested. The CDR3 spans 16 residues. Germline-derived CDR1 and CDR2 are LGHNA and YNFKEQ.

This clonotype shows up as medium-sized by frequency. The chain is built from TRBV18 and TRBJ2-1. The germline gives CDR1 KGHSH, CDR2 LQKENI. The CDR3 is made up of 13 amino acids. The CDR3 reads CASSPPETREQFF.

This clonotype is medium-sized by frequency. This sequence joins TRBV6-5 and TRBJ2-1; TCRdb returns TRBD2, unconfirmable since there is no DNA. The CDR3 spans 15 residues. CDR1 is MNHEY and CDR2 is SVGAGI in the germline V gene. The CDR3 sequence: CASQRGGPSYNEQFF.

This chain joins TRBV5-4 and TRBJ1-2. The CDR3 contains 15 residues. Germline V gives CDR1 SGHNT, CDR2 YYREEE (reference sequence). CDR3 residues: CASSLGEGRGYGYTF.

V is TRBV7-9 and J is TRBJ1-6; TCRdb outputs TRBD1, but without DNA this stays unchecked. Germline assignment: CDR1 SEHNR and CDR2 FQNEAQ (reference sequence). The CDR3 runs 15 residues. This chain's CDR3 is CASSPTPGSSSPLHF.

This clonotype is labeled medium-sized (0.01 to 0.1%) based on frequency. The rearrangement joins TRBV6-5 to TRBJ1-2; TCRdb gives TRBD1 as the D gene, but with no DNA this cannot be confirmed. The CDR3 extends over 13 amino acids. Germline assignment: CDR1 MNHEY and CDR2 SVGAGI. The CDR3 sequence is CASRSGTDSGYTF.

The V gene is TRBV12-3 or TRBV12-4, the J gene TRBJ1-1; the D gene TCRdb calls, TRBD1, cannot be checked with no DNA. The CDR3 has 12 amino acids. CDR3: CASRTGGTEAFF.

The chain is built from TRBV20-1 and TRBJ2-1; TCRdb designates TRBD2, a call that cannot be tested without DNA. The CDR3 loop spans 15 amino acids. The germline gives CDR1 DFQATT, CDR2 SNEGSKA (reference sequence). CDR3 sequence: CSALTSGGGFDEQFF.

In terms of frequency, this clonotype is medium-sized (0.01 to 0.1%). The chain has TRBV13 and TRBJ2-7. The CDR3 is 12 residues long. Germline CDR1 reads PRHDT; CDR2 reads FYEKMQ (reference sequence). The CDR3 is CASSLGGYEQYF.

This chain connects TRBV5-4 to TRBJ1-2; as DNA is missing, the TRBD1 call by TCRdb cannot be tested. Germline V gene data show CDR1 as SGHNT and CDR2 as YYREEE (reference sequence). The CDR3 loop spans 14 amino acids. CDR3 in amino acids: CASSHTSEGYGYTF.

The rearrangement links TRBV5-1 to TRBJ2-1. The germline CDR1 and CDR2 sequences are SGHRS and YFSETQ. This CDR3 has 14 amino acids. The CDR3 sequence: CASSLDVSGNEQFF.

Frequency places this clonotype as medium-sized. This chain joins TRBV29-1 and TRBJ2-3; without DNA, the TCRdb call of TRBD2 cannot be checked. Per the germline V gene, CDR1 is SQVTM and CDR2 is ANQGSEA. The CDR3 covers 16 residues. The CDR3 spells CSVDLPAGTSTDTQYF.

This chain connects TRBV30 to TRBJ2-5; absent DNA, TCRdb's TRBD2 call cannot be checked. CDR1 and CDR2 (germline): GTSNPN, SVGIG (reference sequence). The CDR3 loop spans 15 amino acids. The CDR3 reads CAWTVTLAGGPRQYF.

V and J are TRBV24-1 and TRBJ2-1; the TCRdb D gene call, TRBD1, has no DNA to confirm it. Per the germline V gene, CDR1 is KGHDR and CDR2 is SFDVKD. The CDR3 covers 15 residues. This CDR3 is CATSDSGQGKDEQFF.